The sequence of this T cell receptor beta chain was determined in a study of CD8+ T cells in alopecia areata. Study outcomes and limitations: Between patients, shared TCR sequences were less clear than in mice. This was possibly due in part to HLA diversity in the patient population. Scalp sample data also include resident alphabeta T cells from normal skin. Higher clonality and more expanded CD8+ clones appeared in lesional than normal scalp.

Comment on this clone: The target antigen is unknown.

RNA, once extracted, was reverse transcribed into cDNA for use as the sequencing template. Here immunoSEQ multiplex PCR was the method, and the copy in TCRdb shows in-frame clones only, minus some. Of about 180,000 clones in the sample, roughly 63% were seen once. V was cut by 9 bases and J by 0 bases, with 7 bases left in between. CDR3 length: 12 residues. Germline values: CDR1 SNHLY, CDR2 FYNNEI. Sequenced material: CD4+ T cells sorted from blood, taken at week 0. This TCR was recovered from a human donor with alopecia areata. The J gene is TRBJ2-3, the V gene TRBV2, with unresolved D. CDR3 sequence (DNA): TGTGCCAGGACACCTAGCACAGATACGCAGTATTTT. It translates to CARTPSTDTQYF.